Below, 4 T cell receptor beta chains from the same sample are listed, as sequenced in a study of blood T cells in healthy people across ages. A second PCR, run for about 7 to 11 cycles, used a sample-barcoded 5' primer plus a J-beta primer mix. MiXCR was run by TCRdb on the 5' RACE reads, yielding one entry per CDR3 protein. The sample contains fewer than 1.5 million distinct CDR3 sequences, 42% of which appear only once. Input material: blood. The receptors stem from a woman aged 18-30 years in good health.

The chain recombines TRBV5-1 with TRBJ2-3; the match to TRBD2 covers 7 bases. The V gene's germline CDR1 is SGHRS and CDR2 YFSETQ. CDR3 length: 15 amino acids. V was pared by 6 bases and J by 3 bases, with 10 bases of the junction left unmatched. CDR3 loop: CASTQGGTRTDTQYF. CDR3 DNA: TGCGCCAGCACCCAGGGAGGGACGCGTACAGATACGCAGTATTTT.

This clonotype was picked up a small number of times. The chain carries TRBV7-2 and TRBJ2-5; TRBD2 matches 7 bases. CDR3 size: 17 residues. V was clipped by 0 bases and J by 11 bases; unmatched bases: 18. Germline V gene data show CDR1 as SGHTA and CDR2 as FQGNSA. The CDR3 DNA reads TGTGCCAGCAGCTTAGCGAGGGTTAGCGGGTGGCCTAGTGAGCAGTACTTC. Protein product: CASSLARVSGWPSEQYF.

Here the CDR3 reads CASNGAYQPQHF. The DNA for the CDR3 is TGTGCCAGCAACGGGGCTTATCAGCCCCAGCATTTT. J is TRBJ1-5 and V is TRBV28; possibly TRBD1 for D (5 bases). Germline V gives CDR1 MDHEN, CDR2 SYDVKM. The CDR3 consists of 12 residues. Trimming removed 7 bases from V and 5 bases from J, with 9 bases in between.

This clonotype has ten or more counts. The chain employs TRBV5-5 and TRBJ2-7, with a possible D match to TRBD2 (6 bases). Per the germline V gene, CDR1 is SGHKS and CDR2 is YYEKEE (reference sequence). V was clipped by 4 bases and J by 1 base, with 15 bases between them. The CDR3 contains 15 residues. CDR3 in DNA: TGTGCCAGCAGCACCGACGGCGGGATATCCTACGAGCAGTACTTC. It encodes CASSTDGGISYEQYF.